This entry lists 25 T cell receptor beta chains sequenced from one sample in a study of blood T cell repertoires in COVID-19. Data came from immunoSEQ multiplex PCR; TCRdb stores just in-frame clones and leaves some out. The data contain 90,000 to 120,000 clones, more than 85% of them seen just once; the ten biggest clones take up 0.97%. Sequenced material: peripheral blood. The receptors come from a man aged 60-69 years with acute or convalescent COVID-19.

This clone showed up just once. The gene calls are TRBV6-1 and TRBJ1-1; D gene uncertain. Germline values: CDR1 MNHNS, CDR2 SASEGT. V lost 0 bases and J lost 3, with 11 bases in between. The CDR3 runs 15 residues. This chain's CDR3 is CASSEAEGTYTEAFF. CDR3 nucleotides: TGTGCCAGCAGTGAAGCAGAGGGAACTTACACTGAAGCTTTCTTT.

The chain uses TRBV2 and TRBJ2-4; the match to TRBD2 covers 8 bases. CDR1 is SNHLY and CDR2 is FYNNEI in the germline V gene. With V trimmed by 5 bases and J by 5 bases, 8 bases remained unmatched. This CDR3 contains 15 residues. This CDR3 is CASSLLRAGENIQYF. CDR3 nucleotide sequence: TGTGCCAGCAGTCTGCTAAGAGCGGGGGAAAACATTCAGTACTTC.

The chain links TRBV27 to TRBJ1-6; D is ambiguous. V was trimmed by 0 bases and J by 0 bases, leaving 6 bases between them. Germline assignment: CDR1 MNHEY and CDR2 SMNVEV (reference sequence). The CDR3 sequence is 16 residues long. This CDR3 reads CASSLSVSSYNSPLHF. In nucleotides, the CDR3 is TGTGCCAGCAGTTTATCGGTTAGCTCCTATAATTCACCCCTCCACTTT.

CDR3 sequence: CASSTEQGNEQYF. CDR3 in DNA: TGTGCCAGTAGTACGGAACAGGGGAACGAGCAGTACTTC. This chain connects TRBV19 to TRBJ2-7; TRBD1 aligns across 7 bases. Germline V gives CDR1 LNHDA, CDR2 SQIVND (reference sequence). The junction had 5 bases not matched to a gene; V was cut back by 4 bases and J by 5 bases. The CDR3 totals 13 residues.

The chain joins TRBV7-8 to TRBJ2-7; 13 positions agree with TRBD2. The V gene's germline CDR1 is SGHVS and CDR2 FQNEAQ. The CDR3 length is 16 residues. V was pared by 5 bases and J by 5 bases, with 9 bases of the junction left unmatched. The CDR3 bases are TGTGCCAGCAGCCCCGGGACTAGCGGGATTATCCACGAGCAGTACTTC. Protein sequence: CASSPGTSGIIHEQYF. The full variable domain, with the rest looked up from reference TRBV7-8 and TRBJ2-7, is GAGVSQSPRYKVAKRGQDVALRCDPISGHVSLFWYQQALGQGPEFLTYFQNEAQLDKSGLPSDRFFAERPEGSVSTLKIQRTQQEDSAVYLCASSPGTSGIIHEQYFGPGTRLTVT.

The rearrangement joins TRBV7-2 to TRBJ2-7; a weak D match, TRBD2 (5 bases). With 5 bases removed from V and 4 bases from J, the gap between germline ends came to 27 bases. CDR3 size: 18 residues. Germline assignment: CDR1 SGHTA and CDR2 FQGNSA. The CDR3 reads CASSPIPTRPEKEYEQYF. The CDR3 nucleotides read TGTGCCAGCAGCCCGATCCCAACTAGGCCGGAGAAGGAGTACGAGCAGTACTTC.

The chain has TRBV9 and TRBJ2-2; possibly TRBD1 for D (6 bases). Deletions cut 0 bases from V and 6 bases from J, with 9 bases between. Germline-derived CDR1 and CDR2 are SGDLS and YYNGEE. The CDR3 is 14 residues long. CDR3 sequence: CASSVGAGAGELFF. CDR3 coding DNA: TGTGCCAGCAGCGTAGGTGCAGGGGCCGGGGAGCTGTTTTTT.

V usage is TRBV18 and J usage is TRBJ1-5; TRBD1 matches 8 bases. Germline V gene data show CDR1 as KGHSH and CDR2 as LQKENI. The CDR3 is made up of 15 amino acids. V shed 2 bases and J 6 bases; nucleotides not matched to a gene: 6. Here the CDR3 reads CASSPTGQGGQPQHF. For the CDR3, the DNA is TGTGCCAGCTCACCAACTGGACAGGGCGGTCAGCCCCAGCATTTT. The full variable domain, completed using reference TRBV18 and TRBJ1-5, is NAGVMQNPRHLVRRRGQEARLRCSPMKGHSHVYWYRQLPEEGLKFMVYLQKENIIDESGMPKERFSAEFPKEGPSILRIQQVVRGDSAAYFCASSPTGQGGQPQHFGDGTRLSIL.

The sample holds a few counts of this clone. DNA for the CDR3: TGTGCCAGCAGACTGTTACAGGGATTAGGTGGCTACACCTTC. Protein: CASRLLQGLGGYTF. This rearrangement joins TRBV2 to TRBJ1-2; D is perhaps TRBD1 (6 bases). Germline loops: CDR1 SNHLY, CDR2 FYNNEI. Between the trimmed V and J ends, which lost 6 bases and 7 bases, there was a span of 18 bases. The CDR3 loop spans 14 amino acids. The full variable domain, rest sourced from reference TRBV2 and TRBJ1-2, is EPEVTQTPSHQVTQMGQEVILRCVPISNHLYFYWYRQILGQKVEFLVSFYNNEISEKSEIFDDQFSVERPDGSNFTLKIRSTKLEDSAMYFCASRLLQGLGGYTFGSGTRLTVV.

The gene calls are TRBV9 and TRBJ2-1, with 9 bases matching TRBD2. V shed 0 bases, J shed 8 bases, and the junction held 12 bases outside the gene matches. Germline CDR1 SGDLS, CDR2 YYNGEE. This CDR3 is built from 17 residues. CDR3 sequence reads: CASSVGIAGDLRDEQFF. CDR3 sequence (DNA): TGTGCCAGCAGCGTAGGGATAGCGGGAGATCTTAGGGATGAGCAGTTCTTC.

This chain joins TRBV2 and TRBJ2-7, with D perhaps matching TRBD1 (5 bases). Trimming stripped 0 bases from V and 5 bases from J, with 14 bases between. Germline lookup yields CDR1 SNHLY and CDR2 FYNNEI. The CDR3 covers 15 residues. The CDR3 DNA reads as TGTGCCAGCAGTGAAGCTCCGACAGACTGGCACGAGCAGTACGTC. Protein: CASSEAPTDWHEQYV.

This clone was observed many times. The chain is built from TRBV27 and TRBJ2-1; TRBD2 aligns across 7 bases. With V trimmed by 4 bases and J by 3 bases, 6 bases remained unmatched. The germline CDR1 and CDR2 sequences are MNHEY and SMNVEV (reference sequence). This CDR3 contains 15 residues. CDR3 sequence: CASSSPGGVYNEQFF. The CDR3 bases are TGTGCCAGCAGTTCCCCGGGGGGAGTCTACAATGAGCAGTTCTTC.

This rearrangement joins TRBV18 to TRBJ1-4, with 7 nucleotides matching TRBD1. The germline CDR1 and CDR2 sequences are KGHSH and LQKENI. Germline trimming cut 6 bases from V and 6 bases from J; bases unmatched to any gene: 7. The CDR3 is 14 residues long. CDR3 in DNA: TGTGCCAGCTCGTCCGGGACAGTCTATGAAAAACTGTTTTTT. Translation gives CASSSGTVYEKLFF.

The sample holds a few counts of this clone. V is TRBV10-3 and J is TRBJ2-2, with D possibly matching TRBD1 (6 bases). There are 17 residues in the CDR3. Germline V gene data show CDR1 as ENHRY and CDR2 as SYGVKD. The V end lost 0 bases, the J end lost 6 bases, and 17 bases lay between the germline ends. The CDR3: CAISESRQGNVAGELFF. DNA of the CDR3: TGTGCCATCAGTGAGTCGAGGCAGGGGAACGTCGCCGGGGAGCTGTTTTTT.

The chain is built from TRBV5-1 and TRBJ2-1, with 7 bases that match TRBD1. The CDR3 spans 16 residues. The J segment lost 1 base and the V segment lost 0 bases, leaving 4 bases of the junction unmatched. CDR1 is SGHRS, CDR2 YFSETQ, per germline. The CDR3 DNA reads as TGCGCCAGCAGCTTGGCCGGGACAGATTCCTACAATGAGCAGTTCTTC. Its translation is CASSLAGTDSYNEQFF.

The V call is TRBV9, the J call TRBJ2-3; TRBD1 aligns across 9 bases. The length of the CDR3 is 15 residues. V lost 3 bases to trimming and J lost 4 bases; unmatched junction nucleotides: 6. The germline CDR1 and CDR2 sequences are SGDLS and YYNGEE. CDR3 in DNA: TGTGCCAGCAGCGCCTACAGGGGGCGGGCAGATACGCAGTATTTT. Translated: CASSAYRGRADTQYF.

The rearrangement uses TRBV3-1 (or the pseudogene TRBV3-2) and TRBJ2-1; tentative D call: TRBD1 (6 bases). The CDR3 consists of 14 residues. The V end was cut by 4 bases, the J end by 2 bases, with 9 bases between. The germline gives CDR1 LGHDT, CDR2 YNNKEL (reference sequence). CDR3 sequence reads: CASSPQGPYNEQFF. The CDR3 DNA reads TGTGCCAGCAGCCCACAGGGTCCCTACAATGAGCAGTTCTTC.

The V and J genes are TRBV7-3 and TRBJ1-4; the match to TRBD1 covers 7 bases. Looked up from germline, CDR1 is SGHTA and CDR2 is FQGTGA. This CDR3 comprises 15 residues. The ends lost 6 bases at V and 5 bases at J; junction bases unmatched: 9. Written as DNA, the CDR3 is TGTGCCAGCAGTCCCGGCCTGACAGGGAATGAAAAACTGTTTTTT. Its translation is CASSPGLTGNEKLFF.

The chain recombines TRBV9 with TRBJ2-1, with 9 bases matching TRBD2. The CDR3 is 16 amino acids. The trim removed 3 bases at V and 6 bases at J, leaving 10 bases unmatched. Germline V gene sequence: CDR1 SGDLS, CDR2 YYNGEE. The DNA for the CDR3 is TGTGCCAGCAGCGCTCGTGGGCTAGCGGGAATCAATGAGCAGTTCTTC. It encodes CASSARGLAGINEQFF.

J is TRBJ2-5 and V is TRBV3-1 (or the pseudogene TRBV3-2), with 7 bases lining up with TRBD2. CDR1 and CDR2 from the germline V gene are LGHDT and YNNKEL (reference sequence). This CDR3 is built from 16 residues. Trimming at V came to 0 bases and at J to 5 bases, leaving 9 bases not matched to a gene. The CDR3: CASSQEGGVVWETQYF. The DNA for the CDR3 is TGTGCCAGCAGCCAAGAGGGGGGGGTAGTTTGGGAGACCCAGTACTTC.

This chain joins TRBV10-1 and TRBJ2-5, with 8 bases that match TRBD2. Germline V lookup: CDR1 WNHNN, CDR2 SYGVQD (reference sequence). With 4 bases clipped from V and 5 bases from J, the junction kept 12 bases outside the gene matches. CDR3 length: 16 amino acids. DNA for the CDR3: TGCGCCAGCAGTGTGGGTCTAGCGGGTTCCGGGGAGACCCAGTACTTC. It specifies CASSVGLAGSGETQYF.

The chain combines TRBV19 with TRBJ2-4; 12 bases align to TRBD2. The CDR3 loop spans 20 amino acids. Germline-derived CDR1 and CDR2 are LNHDA and SQIVND (reference sequence). V shed 3 bases, J shed 0 bases, and the junction held 12 bases outside the gene matches. The CDR3 reads CASSILGGLAGQGAKNIQYF. CDR3 bases: TGTGCCAGTAGTATTCTTGGCGGACTAGCGGGACAAGGAGCCAAAAACATTCAGTACTTC.

The rearrangement links TRBV3-1 (or the pseudogene TRBV3-2) to TRBJ1-2, with a weak D call TRBD1 (6 bases). Germline CDR1 and CDR2: LGHDT and YNNKEL (reference sequence). The CDR3 extends over 15 amino acids. V was shortened by 0 bases and J by 8 bases, with 16 bases between the two germline ends. The CDR3: CASSQDGTGSRGYTF. In DNA form, the CDR3 reads TGTGCCAGCAGCCAAGATGGAACAGGGTCTCGGGGCTACACCTTC.

This clone was detected only a few times. This sequence joins TRBV18 and TRBJ1-3; D remains ambiguous. V lost 2 bases and J 0 bases, leaving 11 bases between the germline ends. Germline CDR1 and CDR2: KGHSH and LQKENI. The CDR3 is 16 amino acids. CDR3: CASSPGTVGSGNTIYF. DNA of the CDR3: TGTGCCAGCTCACCAGGAACAGTCGGCTCTGGAAACACCATATATTTT.

This chain uses TRBV5-1 with TRBJ1-2; no reliable D call. This CDR3 has 17 residues. CDR1 and CDR2 (germline): SGHRS, YFSETQ. Trimming took off 1 base at V and 3 bases at J, with 19 bases between the two ends. This CDR3 reads CASSLRQDYEGDYGYTF. The CDR3 DNA reads TGCGCCAGCAGCTTGCGGCAGGACTATGAAGGAGACTATGGCTACACCTTC. Filled out from reference TRBV5-1 and TRBJ1-2, the complete variable domain reads KAGVTQTPRYLIKTRGQQVTLSCSPISGHRSVSWYQQTPGQGLQFLFEYFSETQRNKGNFPGRFSGRQFSNSRSEMNVSTLELGDSALYLCASSLRQDYEGDYGYTFGSGTRLTVV.